These 30 T cell receptor beta chains share one sample of origin, sequenced in a study of blood T cell repertoires in COVID-19. Some clones are missing from TCRdb's copy, which holds only in-frame ones; the method was immunoSEQ multiplex PCR. The data contain approximately 63,000 clones, about nine tenths of them singletons. The specimen was peripheral blood. The receptors come from a human donor in a cohort sampled during active COVID-19.

The V and J genes are TRBV6-5 and TRBJ1-2, with 8 positions matching TRBD1. The ends lost 6 bases at V and 2 bases at J; junction bases unmatched: 5. CDR3 size: 14 residues. Germline CDR1 MNHEY, CDR2 SVGAGI. The CDR3 protein is CASSGQGSNYGYTF. Here the CDR3 DNA reads TGTGCCAGCAGCGGACAGGGTTCCAACTATGGCTACACCTTC.

The V gene is TRBV7-2, the J gene TRBJ2-3; D ambiguous. The V gene's germline CDR1 is SGHTA and CDR2 FQGNSA. This CDR3 has 14 amino acids. V was shortened by 2 bases and J by 0 bases, with 6 bases between the two germline ends. The CDR3 DNA sequence: TGTGCCAGCAGCTTACAGGTCAGCACAGATACGCAGTATTTT. As protein: CASSLQVSTDTQYF.

The rearrangement joins TRBV18 to TRBJ2-2, with TRBD2 matching over 11 bases. This CDR3 has 18 residues. Germline CDR1 KGHSH, CDR2 LQKENI. V lost 5 bases to trimming and J lost 0 bases; unmatched junction nucleotides: 8. CDR3 in amino acids: CASSSSLAGGPNTGELFF. The CDR3 nucleotides read TGTGCCAGCTCATCATCATTAGCGGGGGGGCCGAACACCGGGGAGCTGTTTTTT.

This chain uses TRBV9 with TRBJ2-7; D unresolved. The length of the CDR3 is 18 residues. Per the germline V gene, CDR1 is SGDLS and CDR2 is YYNGEE. V gave up 0 bases and J gave up 3 bases, with 22 bases separating them. CDR3 amino acids: CASSVGLGGGHSSYEQYF. The CDR3 DNA sequence: TGTGCCAGCAGCGTAGGCCTCGGCGGTGGTCACTCCAGCTACGAGCAGTACTTC.

The J gene is TRBJ2-5, the V gene TRBV5-1; unclear D gene. V was pared by 3 bases and J by 3 bases, with 3 bases between. CDR1 and CDR2 (germline): SGHRS, YFSETQ. CDR3 length: 11 amino acids. CDR3 loop: CASSYKETQYF. CDR3 DNA: TGCGCCAGCAGCTACAAAGAGACCCAGTACTTC. The full variable domain, completed using reference TRBV5-1 and TRBJ2-5, is KAGVTQTPRYLIKTRGQQVTLSCSPISGHRSVSWYQQTPGQGLQFLFEYFSETQRNKGNFPGRFSGRQFSNSRSEMNVSTLELGDSALYLCASSYKETQYFGPGTRLLVL.

A few counts support this clone. V usage is TRBV7-9 and J usage is TRBJ1-5; D is undetermined. CDR1 and CDR2 from the germline V gene are SEHNR and FQNEAQ (reference sequence). The germline V and J ends were trimmed by 1 base and 5 bases, with 15 bases remaining between them. The CDR3 is 16 residues long. The CDR3 loop reads CASSLGAEEGHQPQHF. The CDR3 bases are TGTGCCAGCAGCTTAGGGGCGGAGGAAGGTCATCAGCCCCAGCATTTT.

The chain uses TRBV3-1 (or the pseudogene TRBV3-2) and TRBJ1-1; a weak D match, TRBD1 (5 bases). The V and J ends lost 3 bases and 4 bases respectively, with 9 bases between them. The CDR3 runs 13 residues. Per the germline V gene, CDR1 is LGHDT and CDR2 is YNNKEL (reference sequence). The CDR3 spells CASSQRGSTEAFF. For the CDR3, the DNA is TGTGCCAGCAGCCAGCGGGGGAGCACTGAAGCTTTCTTT.

V usage is TRBV30 and J usage is TRBJ1-4; 7 bases align to TRBD1. Trimming took 2 bases from V and 6 from J; bases not matched to a gene: 3. The CDR3 length is 13 residues. CDR1 and CDR2 from the germline V gene are GTSNPN and SVGIG (reference sequence). The CDR3 protein is CAWSSGGDEKLFF. CDR3 DNA sequence: TGTGCCTGGAGTTCAGGGGGAGATGAAAAACTGTTTTTT.

V is TRBV2 and J is TRBJ1-5, with a weak D call TRBD1 (5 bases). Germline-derived CDR1 and CDR2 are SNHLY and FYNNEI. The CDR3 sequence is 15 residues long. The V end lost 3 bases, the J end lost 4 bases, and 13 bases lay between the germline ends. In DNA, the CDR3 is TGTGCCAGCAGTGATCAGGGCTTGGGAAATCAGCCCCAGCATTTT. Residues: CASSDQGLGNQPQHF.

The chain couples TRBV24-1 to TRBJ2-3; D may be TRBD2 (6 bases). V lost 4 bases to trimming and J lost 2 bases, with 15 bases between them. Germline V gene sequence: CDR1 KGHDR, CDR2 SFDVKD. The CDR3 is 16 residues long. The DNA of the CDR3 is TGTGCCACCAGTGACCTCGGGACTCCTCACACAGATACGCAGTATTTT. Protein sequence: CATSDLGTPHTDTQYF.

The rearrangement joins TRBV19 to TRBJ1-4; D is perhaps TRBD1 (5 bases). This CDR3 comprises 15 residues. Between the trimmed V and J ends, which lost 4 bases and 5 bases, there was a span of 14 bases. CDR1 and CDR2 from the germline V gene are LNHDA and SQIVND (reference sequence). The CDR3 here is CASSTYQGANEKLFF. The CDR3 DNA reads TGTGCCAGTAGTACATACCAGGGTGCCAATGAAAAACTGTTTTTT.

The chain recombines TRBV19 with TRBJ2-2; 9 bases are a match to TRBD2. Germline loops: CDR1 LNHDA, CDR2 SQIVND (reference sequence). The CDR3 covers 16 residues. The junction had 6 bases not matched to a gene; V was cut back by 0 bases and J by 7 bases. Here the CDR3 reads CASSIDAGGPVGELFF. The CDR3 DNA reads TGTGCCAGTAGTATAGACGCGGGGGGGCCGGTCGGGGAGCTGTTTTTT.

V and J are TRBV6-2 or TRBV6-3 and TRBJ2-3, with a possible D match to TRBD2 (6 bases). Deletions cut 4 bases from V and 6 bases from J, with 11 bases between. CDR3 size: 13 residues. CDR1 MNHEY and CDR2 SVGEGT come from the germline V gene. CDR3 residues: CASSLEGLDTQYF. In nucleotides, the CDR3 is TGTGCCAGCAGTTTGGAGGGCCTGGATACGCAGTATTTT.

The rearrangement uses TRBV30 and TRBJ2-7; tentative D call: TRBD2 (6 bases). Trimming took 0 bases from V and 2 from J, leaving 11 bases between them. Germline-derived CDR1 and CDR2 are GTSNPN and SVGIG (reference sequence). CDR3 size: 14 residues. The CDR3 sequence is CAWSVGGPTYEQYF. CDR3 sequence (DNA): TGTGCCTGGAGTGTAGGAGGGCCTACCTACGAGCAGTACTTC.

The genes are TRBV7-2 and TRBJ2-2, with 9 bases identical to TRBD2. Germline-derived CDR1 and CDR2 are SGHTA and FQGNSA. The CDR3 has 16 residues. J lost 6 bases, V lost 1 base, and 6 bases had no gene match. For the CDR3, the DNA is TGTGCCAGCAGCTTAGGGGTAGCGGGGGTCGCCGGGGAGCTGTTTTTT. As protein: CASSLGVAGVAGELFF.

The chain has TRBV7-9 and TRBJ2-1, with D perhaps matching TRBD1 (5 bases). Deletions cut 5 bases from V and 7 bases from J, with 18 bases between. This CDR3 region has 15 residues. Per the germline V gene, CDR1 is SEHNR and CDR2 is FQNEAQ (reference sequence). Written as DNA, the CDR3 is TGTGCCAGCAGCCCAGTGGACAAACCCTTGAATGAGCAGTTCTTC. Amino acid sequence: CASSPVDKPLNEQFF.

J is TRBJ2-2 and V is TRBV6-6; 9 nucleotides agree with TRBD2. V gave up 10 bases and J gave up 3 bases; unmatched junction bases: 9. Germline V CDR1 and CDR2: MNHNY, SVGAGI (reference sequence). The CDR3 loop spans 15 amino acids. The CDR3 bases are TGTGCCACCGCGCTAATAGCGGGGGACACCGGGGAGCTGTTTTTT. Protein product: CATALIAGDTGELFF.

The chain links TRBV28 to TRBJ1-1; no clear D gene. V lost 7 bases and J lost 6, with 9 bases in between. The CDR3 totals 11 residues. Germline V gene data show CDR1 as MDHEN and CDR2 as SYDVKM. CDR3 in DNA: TGTGCCAGCACCACTAATGCTGAAGCTTTCTTT. The encoded protein is CASTTNAEAFF.

J is TRBJ2-5 and V is TRBV24-1; TRBD1 matches at 9 bases. The CDR3 runs 16 residues. The germline V gene encodes CDR1 KGHDR and CDR2 SFDVKD. J lost 4 bases, V lost 4 bases, and 9 bases had no gene match. The CDR3 loop is CATSDPSTGGGETQYF. The DNA for the CDR3 is TGTGCCACCAGTGACCCTTCTACAGGGGGCGGAGAGACCCAGTACTTC.

The chain joins TRBV9 to TRBJ2-4; 9 positions agree with TRBD1. The CDR3 covers 18 residues. Germline values: CDR1 SGDLS, CDR2 YYNGEE. Losses at the gene ends were 3 bases for V and 1 base for J; bases not matched to a gene: 11. As DNA, the CDR3 is TGTGCCAGCAGCGCCTCCGGGACAGGGAAGACCGCCAAAAACATTCAGTACTTC. Translating it yields CASSASGTGKTAKNIQYF. The whole variable domain, filled in from reference TRBV9 and TRBJ2-4, reads DSGVTQTPKHLITATGQRVTLRCSPRSGDLSVYWYQQSLDQGLQFLIQYYNGEERAKGNILERFSAQQFPDLHSELNLSSLELGDSALYFCASSASGTGKTAKNIQYFGAGTRLSVL.

This sequence joins TRBV6-6 and TRBJ1-2; 10 nucleotides agree with TRBD1. Germline V gives CDR1 MNHNY, CDR2 SVGAGI (reference sequence). V lost 5 bases to trimming and J lost 4 bases; unmatched junction nucleotides: 4. The CDR3 has 14 amino acids. CDR3: CASSLDRGRYGYTF. DNA for the CDR3: TGTGCCAGCAGTCTCGACAGGGGGCGCTATGGCTACACCTTC.

The chain joins TRBV5-4 to TRBJ2-7, with 11 bases that match TRBD2. The germline V gene has CDR1 SGHNT and CDR2 YYREEE (reference sequence). With V trimmed by 0 bases and J by 3 bases, 5 bases remained unmatched. The CDR3 consists of 16 residues. CDR3 coding DNA: TGTGCCAGCAGCTTGGGACTAGCGGGAAGGAGCTACGAGCAGTACTTC. This translates into CASSLGLAGRSYEQYF.

Note on this clone: Germline is not matched at one junction end, which may reflect a read error. This sample includes further DNA sequences coding for the same CDR3. The rearrangement joins TRBV5-1 to TRBJ2-2, with a tentative D call TRBD2 (5 bases). CDR3 length equals 15 residues. The germline CDR1 and CDR2 sequences are SGHRS and YFSETQ. For the CDR3, the DNA is TGCGCCAGCAGCTTGCCGAGGGATGCCACCGGGGAGCTGTTCTTT. This encodes CASSLPRDATGELFF. Combining the CDR3 with reference TRBV5-1 and TRBJ2-2 gives the whole variable domain KAGVTQTPRYLIKTRGQQVTLSCSPISGHRSVSWYQQTPGQGLQFLFEYFSETQRNKGNFPGRFSGRQFSNSRSEMNVSTLELGDSALYLCASSLPRDATGELFFGEGSRLTVL.

This chain links TRBV7-9 with TRBJ1-4; maybe TRBD1 (6 bases). Germline assignment: CDR1 SEHNR and CDR2 FQNEAQ (reference sequence). CDR3 length: 15 residues. The V gene lost 5 bases and the J gene lost 5 bases, with 15 bases spanning the gap. The CDR3 nucleotides are TGTGCCAGCAGCCCCCAGGGGAATTTGAATGAAAAACTGTTTTTT. This sequence encodes CASSPQGNLNEKLFF.

This chain links TRBV18 with TRBJ2-7; no definite D call. Germline lookup yields CDR1 KGHSH and CDR2 LQKENI. The CDR3 loop spans 13 amino acids. The V gene lost 2 bases and the J gene lost 2 bases, with 7 bases spanning the gap. The CDR3 DNA sequence: TGTGCCAGCTCACCAAACGGAGCCTACGAGCAGTACTTC. This sequence encodes CASSPNGAYEQYF. The full variable domain, in which reference TRBV18 and TRBJ2-7 provide the parts outside the CDR3, is NAGVMQNPRHLVRRRGQEARLRCSPMKGHSHVYWYRQLPEEGLKFMVYLQKENIIDESGMPKERFSAEFPKEGPSILRIQQVVRGDSAAYFCASSPNGAYEQYFGPGTRLTVT.

The DNA for the CDR3 is TGTGCCAGCAGCTTGAGGGACAGGGTCGGGTATGAGCAGTTCTTC. It encodes CASSLRDRVGYEQFF. The chain recombines TRBV5-6 with TRBJ2-1, with TRBD1 matching over 9 bases. The CDR3 length is 15 residues. V trimming: 1 base; J trimming: 8 bases; junction bases outside the gene matches: 7. Germline loops: CDR1 SGHDT, CDR2 YYEEEE.

The V call is TRBV5-1, the J call TRBJ1-2, with 9 bases aligning to TRBD1. The CDR3 spans 13 residues. J was trimmed by 8 bases and V by 4 bases; bases with no gene match: 6. From germline, CDR1 is SGHRS and CDR2 YFSETQ. CDR3 in DNA: TGCGCCAGCAGCCCCGGACAGGGGTACGGCTACACCTTC. Protein sequence: CASSPGQGYGYTF.

V and J are TRBV28 and TRBJ2-7, with D uncertain. The ends were cut back, 4 bases at V and 3 bases at J, with 4 bases in the middle. CDR1 is MDHEN, CDR2 SYDVKM, per germline. This CDR3 region has 11 residues. CDR3 bases: TGTGCCAGCAGTTACAACTACGAGCAGTACTTC. It is translated as CASSYNYEQYF.

The V and J genes are TRBV6-5 and TRBJ2-7; a weak D match, TRBD2 (5 bases). Between the trimmed V and J ends, which lost 9 bases and 2 bases, there was a span of 17 bases. Germline V gene lookup returns CDR1 MNHEY and CDR2 SVGAGI. CDR3 length: 14 residues. The CDR3 spells CARLGRDGAYEQYF. CDR3 DNA sequence: TGTGCCAGACTAGGTCGAGACGGTGCCTACGAGCAGTACTTC.

V gene TRBV10-2 combines with J gene TRBJ2-7; 9 bases are shared with TRBD1. Germline CDR1 and CDR2: WSHSY and SAAADI. V was pared by 6 bases and J by 6 bases, with 3 bases of the junction left unmatched. CDR3 length: 12 amino acids. CDR3 amino acids: CASRGQGSEQYF. CDR3 bases: TGCGCCAGCAGGGGACAGGGCAGCGAGCAGTACTTC.